The clone carrying this T cell receptor (beta chain) was counted once. The treatment here: roughly 19 received Ad26.COV2.S at low or high dose, single or two shots; about 5 received placebo; per-sample allocation not given. Specimens were obtained on day 63 following the first vaccine or placebo injection. Wuhan-strain spike was delivered by a replication-incompetent Ad26 vector. The entry originates in a study of Ad26.COV2.S vaccination and SARS-CoV-2 variants. Study background: Donor got 5x10^10 or 1x10^11 viral particles of Ad26.COV2.S.

Here immunoSEQ multiplex PCR was the method, and the copy in TCRdb shows in-frame clones only, minus some. The profile shows roughly 680,000 clones, about 90% of them singletons. The source is a person aged 18 to 59 who received the Ad26.COV2.S COVID-19 vaccine or a placebo. Sequences were derived from peripheral blood, sampled in a trial of Ad26.COV2.S vaccine versus placebo.

In DNA form, the CDR3 reads TGTGCCAGCAGCCAGCGACGGGACTATGGCTACACCTTC. Translation gives CASSQRRDYGYTF. The V gene is TRBV21-1, the J gene TRBJ1-2. TRBV21-1 is annotated as a pseudogene. This CDR3 has 13 amino acids.